This note documents a single T cell receptor beta chain sequence. Its antigen remains unidentified. No base quality values were provided; no much bigger clone lies one nucleotide off. The germline V gene encodes CDR1 LNHNV and CDR2 YYDKDF (reference sequence). V is reduced by 3 bases and J by 5 bases, leaving a spacing of 8 bases between them. The CDR3 measures 13 amino acids from cysteine to phenylalanine. The retained sequence is limited to the CDR3, 39 bases, with the frame set at the first base. The data originate from a study of shared clonotypes between healthy human individuals (dated by TCRdb to 2018 to 2020). Broadly, across the study: Two women and three men aged 18 to 49 years were included in the cohort. For each donor, CD4 naive and CD4 memory were each run on three plates, CD8 naive on two plates, and CD8 memory on one plate. To estimate repertoire size and how much clonotypes are shared between individuals, the study performed deep sequencing of blood TCR repertoires from a few healthy adults. To increase sequencing depth and limit assay-specific biases, TCR repertoire library preparation and sequencing were carried out by different laboratories using diverse techniques. Per donor, leukapheresis produced somewhere between about 0.8 and 9 billion PBMCs. What the research found in general, with its limitations: Compared with non-shared clonotypes, clonotypes shared by all four sorted-subset donors had higher generation probabilities. Sampling was restricted to blood, and TCR repertoires in tissue are likely to differ from TCR repertoires in blood. Even with the large sequencing depth, rarefaction of the sorted-subset datasets indicated that sequencing was incomplete. Across a few donors, approximately 5% of naive CD4, around 3.5% of naive CD8, under 2.5% of memory CD4, and under 0.45% of memory CD8 clonotypes were shared. Larger estimated clonotype richness was generally found for naive subsets than for memory subsets. The small number of donors limited the genetic and exposure-history diversity represented. Based on pairwise subsampling, the degree of clonotype sharing among donors was expected to be affected by sequencing depth.

Using the deep immunoSEQ assay, TCR CDR3 regions were amplified from genomic DNA by multiplex PCR. For each cell subset, the extracted genomic DNA was distributed evenly across all wells of several immunoSEQ 96-well plates, and each plate served as one replicate. For sorted subsets, each replicate PCR was loaded with 200 to 250 ng genomic DNA, equivalent to about 30,000 T cell genomes. Purified libraries were measured with a Qubit 3.0 fluorometer, size-checked on a Bioanalyzer 2100, and measured again with the KAPA Library Quantification kit. Every immunoSEQ 96-well plate was sequenced on a separate single-read 150-cycle Illumina NextSeq 550 flow cell. Per the source publication's procedure: The immunoSEQ output contained only junctional sequences without quality scores, so filtering could not match that applied to full-length reads. Sequences were annotated with PyIR, a Python wrapper for IgBLAST v1.9, using IMGT germline references to assign V/J genes and CDR3. Reads were removed for weak V/J assignments (E-value above 1e-6), missing CDR3, stop codons, out-of-frame junctions, or ambiguous translated residues. V3J clonotypes were defined as sequences sharing the same inferred V gene, J gene, and CDR3 amino acid sequence. The percentage overlap between two repertoires was calculated by dividing the number of shared unique clonotypes by the size of the smaller repertoire. Richness of each repertoire was evaluated using RTK rarefaction, the Chao1 estimator, and Recon v2.1 estimates of unobserved clonotypes. Generation probabilities were computed with OLGA for all TCRbeta clonotypes obtained by the gDNA method from a few donors. TCRdb obtained this table from immuneACCESS and retained in-frame rearrangements with V and J assigned. These tables miss some clones; where compared with another copy, unresolved V genes account for less than half of the shortfall, and the remainder is unexplained. V, J and clone size reflect that table, while D and trimming were determined from the DNA. This sample holds 760,000 or so clones; roughly 96% were observed only once. The biggest ten clones account for 0.2% to 0.25% of the sample.

For the CD8 naive samples, CD45RO-negative cells were positively selected for CCR7, yielding a CD45RA+CCR7+ population from which TemRA cells were excluded. Healthy HIV-negative adults with no recently reported acute infections or vaccinations were included as donors. Every donor was a Caucasian adult residing in Nashville, Tennessee, USA. Blood was obtained by leukapheresis, after which PBMCs were separated by Ficoll-Histopaque density gradient centrifugation and cryopreserved in liquid nitrogen vapor phase. Analytical flow cytometry was used to check the purity and quantity of every magnetically sorted T cell population. Genomic DNA was isolated from each sorted fraction and quantified by UV absorbance on a Nanodrop 2000c.

Sequenced sample: naive CD8+ T cells sorted from blood. The cell subset or site label of this sample denotes: CD45RA+CCR7+. The chain is encoded by TRBV15 joined to TRBJ1-5, with TRBD1 perhaps the D gene, on 5 matching bases. The sequence came from a man aged 25 to 45 in good health. Here is the DNA: TGTGCCACCAGCAGTGGAGGGGATCAGCCCCAGCATTTT. Translated, this is CATSSGGDQPQHF.